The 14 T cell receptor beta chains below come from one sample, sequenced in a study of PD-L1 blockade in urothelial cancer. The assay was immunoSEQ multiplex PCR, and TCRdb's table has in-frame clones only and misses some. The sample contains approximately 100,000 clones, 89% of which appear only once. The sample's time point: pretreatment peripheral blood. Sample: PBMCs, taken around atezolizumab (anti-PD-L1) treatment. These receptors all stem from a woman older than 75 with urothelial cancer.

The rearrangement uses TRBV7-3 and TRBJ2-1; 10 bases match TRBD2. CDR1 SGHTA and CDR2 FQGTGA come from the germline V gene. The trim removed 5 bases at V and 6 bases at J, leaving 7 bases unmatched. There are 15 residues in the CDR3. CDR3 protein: CASSLSSGRGNEQFF. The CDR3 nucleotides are TGTGCCAGCAGCCTCTCTAGCGGGAGAGGCAATGAGCAGTTCTTC.

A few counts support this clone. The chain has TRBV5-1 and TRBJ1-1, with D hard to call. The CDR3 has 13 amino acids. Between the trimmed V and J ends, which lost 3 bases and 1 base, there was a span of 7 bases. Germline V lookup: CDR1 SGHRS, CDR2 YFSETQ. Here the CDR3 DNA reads TGCGCCAGCAGCTCATCAGGGAACACTGAAGCTTTCTTT. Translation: CASSSSGNTEAFF.

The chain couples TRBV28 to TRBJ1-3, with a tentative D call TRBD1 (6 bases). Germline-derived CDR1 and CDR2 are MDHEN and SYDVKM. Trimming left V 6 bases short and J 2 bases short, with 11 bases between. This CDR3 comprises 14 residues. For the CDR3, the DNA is TGTGCCAGCAGGGAAACAGGGACTGGAAACACCATATATTTT. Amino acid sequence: CASRETGTGNTIYF.

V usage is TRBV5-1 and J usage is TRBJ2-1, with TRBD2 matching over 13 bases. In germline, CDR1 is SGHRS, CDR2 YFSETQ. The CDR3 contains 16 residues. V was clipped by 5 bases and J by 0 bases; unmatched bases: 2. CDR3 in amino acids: CASRRTSGSSYNEQFF. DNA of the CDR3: TGCGCCAGCAGAAGGACTAGCGGGAGCTCCTACAATGAGCAGTTCTTC.

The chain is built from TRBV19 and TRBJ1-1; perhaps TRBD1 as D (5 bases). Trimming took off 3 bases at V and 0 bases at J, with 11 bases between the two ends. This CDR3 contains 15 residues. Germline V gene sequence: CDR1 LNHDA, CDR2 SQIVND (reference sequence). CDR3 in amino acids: CASSIRGGMNTEAFF. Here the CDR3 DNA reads TGTGCCAGTAGTATTCGCGGGGGGATGAACACTGAAGCTTTCTTT.

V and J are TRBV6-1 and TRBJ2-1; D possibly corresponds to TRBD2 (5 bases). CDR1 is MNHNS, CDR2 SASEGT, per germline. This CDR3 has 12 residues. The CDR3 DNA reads TGTGCGTCGCGGGCCTTATCTAATGAGCAGTTCTTC. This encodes CASRALSNEQFF.

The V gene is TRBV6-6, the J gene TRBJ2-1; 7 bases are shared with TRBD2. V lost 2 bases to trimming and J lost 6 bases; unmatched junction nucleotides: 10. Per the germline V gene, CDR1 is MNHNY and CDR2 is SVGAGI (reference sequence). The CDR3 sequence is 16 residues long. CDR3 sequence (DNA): TGTGCCAGCAGTTACCCAAAGAGCGGGGCGACCAATGAGCAGTTCTTC. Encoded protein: CASSYPKSGATNEQFF.

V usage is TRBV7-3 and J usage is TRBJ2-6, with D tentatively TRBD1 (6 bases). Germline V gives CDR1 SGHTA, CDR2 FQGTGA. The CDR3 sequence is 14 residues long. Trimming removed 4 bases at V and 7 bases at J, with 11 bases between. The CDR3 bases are TGTGCCAGCAGCTCCGCTGGGGGCGCCAACGTCCTGACTTTC. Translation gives CASSSAGGANVLTF.

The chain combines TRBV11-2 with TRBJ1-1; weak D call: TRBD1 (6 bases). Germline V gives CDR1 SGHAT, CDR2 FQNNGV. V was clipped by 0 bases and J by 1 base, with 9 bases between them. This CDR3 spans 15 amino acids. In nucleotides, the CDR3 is TGTGCCAGCAGCTTAGAAAGGACAGCGAACACTGAAGCTTTCTTT. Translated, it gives CASSLERTANTEAFF.

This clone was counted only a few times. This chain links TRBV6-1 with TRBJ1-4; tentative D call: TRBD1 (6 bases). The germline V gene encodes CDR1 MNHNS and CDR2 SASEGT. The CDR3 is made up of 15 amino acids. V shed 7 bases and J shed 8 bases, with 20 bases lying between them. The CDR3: CASNGGSGEREKLFF. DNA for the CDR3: TGTGCCAGCAATGGGGGATCAGGGGAGCGGGAAAAACTGTTTTTT.

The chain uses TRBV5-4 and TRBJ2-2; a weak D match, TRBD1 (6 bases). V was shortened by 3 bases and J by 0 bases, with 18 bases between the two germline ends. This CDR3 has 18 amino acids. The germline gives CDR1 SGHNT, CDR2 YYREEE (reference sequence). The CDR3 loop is CASSSTGTIKTNTGELFF. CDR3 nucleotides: TGTGCCAGCAGCTCGACAGGTACGATCAAAACGAACACCGGGGAGCTGTTTTTT.

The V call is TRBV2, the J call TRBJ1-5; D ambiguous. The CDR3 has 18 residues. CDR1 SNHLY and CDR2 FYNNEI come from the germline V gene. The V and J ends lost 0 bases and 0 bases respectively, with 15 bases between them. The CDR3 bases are TGTGCCAGCAGTGAAGCATTAAGCGATACCTATAGCAATCAGCCCCAGCATTTT. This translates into CASSEALSDTYSNQPQHF.

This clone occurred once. CDR3 DNA: TGTGCCAGCAGTGAAAAGGTCGGGGGACAGGGGGTCGCAGATACGCAGTATTTT. Residues: CASSEKVGGQGVADTQYF. The chain joins TRBV6-1 to TRBJ2-3; 11 nucleotides match TRBD1. The CDR3 length is 18 residues. V lost 2 bases and J lost 4; bases outside the gene matches: 11. Germline V CDR1 and CDR2: MNHNS, SASEGT.

CDR3 coding DNA: TGTGCCAGCAGTCCAGAAGGACTAGCGGGCCCTCAGGTGCAGTACTTC. This encodes CASSPEGLAGPQVQYF. The gene calls are TRBV27 and TRBJ2-7; TRBD2 matches 11 bases. The CDR3 sequence is 16 residues long. The V gene end was trimmed by 5 bases and the J gene end by 9 bases; junction bases not matched to a gene: 15. Germline V gives CDR1 MNHEY, CDR2 SMNVEV (reference sequence).